These T cell receptor beta chains were read from a single sample in a study of blood T cell repertoires in COVID-19. Sequencing used immunoSEQ multiplex PCR; TCRdb keeps in-frame clones, though not all of them. The sample lists about 85,000 clones, roughly 89% seen once, with 4.3% in the top ten. The sample comprised peripheral blood. The receptors were sampled from a woman aged 80 or over with active or convalescent COVID-19. Both conserved end residues are part of each CDR3. Each record gives: CDR3 protein, CDR3 DNA, J gene, D gene, CDR3 length, V gene, clone size. D genes are given only for firm matches. The size entry is marked missing in some rows and otherwise reads once, few, many or a size class.

CDR3: CASGDTLNTEAFF
DNA: TGTGCCAGCGGGGACACTTTGAACACTGAAGCTTTCTTT
J: TRBJ1-1
D: -
length: 13
V: TRBV11-2
size: -

CDR3: CSLYLNEQFF
DNA: TGCAGCTTATATTTAAATGAGCAGTTCTTC
J: TRBJ2-1
D: -
length: 10
V: TRBV29-1
size: -

CDR3: CSVGTGLADTQYF
DNA: TGCAGCGTTGGGACAGGTCTGGCAGATACGCAGTATTTT
J: TRBJ2-3
D: TRBD1
length: 13
V: TRBV29-1
size: -

CDR3: CASSPSTGGGTDTQYF
DNA: TGTGCCAGTAGTCCCTCGACAGGGGGTGGCACAGATACGCAGTATTTT
J: TRBJ2-3
D: TRBD1
length: 16
V: TRBV19
size: -

CDR3: CATSVVTPGGTTQANYGYTF
DNA: TGTGCCACCAGTGTCGTGACCCCAGGGGGAACAACTCAAGCTAACTATGGCTACACCTTC
J: TRBJ1-2
D: TRBD1
length: 20
V: TRBV24-1
size: -

CDR3: CASSPPSSYGYTF
DNA: TGTGCCAGCTCACCACCCTCTTCGTATGGCTACACCTTC
J: TRBJ1-2
D: -
length: 13
V: TRBV18
size: -

CDR3: CASSYAGLNTEAFF
DNA: TGTGCCAGCAGTTACGCAGGGCTGAACACTGAAGCTTTCTTT
J: TRBJ1-1
D: -
length: 14
V: TRBV6-2/TRBV6-3
size: -

CDR3: CASSPRSRGTGLAGELFF
DNA: TGTGCCAGCTCGCCCAGGTCTCGCGGTACAGGGTTGGCCGGGGAGCTGTTTTTT
J: TRBJ2-2
D: -
length: 18
V: TRBV18
size: -

CDR3: CASSTRVDLRQFF
DNA: TGTGCCAGCAGCACGCGGGTCGACCTCCGGCAGTTCTTC
J: TRBJ2-1
D: -
length: 13
V: TRBV5-5
size: few

CDR3: CASSPGLAGGVDTQYF
DNA: TGTGCCAGCAGCCCAGGACTAGCGGGAGGTGTTGATACGCAGTATTTT
J: TRBJ2-3
D: TRBD2
length: 16
V: TRBV7-6
size: -

CDR3: CASSLGQGNTGELFF
DNA: TGTGCCAGCAGCTTGGGACAGGGAAACACCGGGGAGCTGTTTTTT
J: TRBJ2-2
D: TRBD1
length: 15
V: TRBV9
size: -

CDR3: CASSFTSDSPLHF
DNA: TGTGCCAGCAGTTTTACTTCTGATTCACCCCTCCACTTT
J: TRBJ1-6
D: -
length: 13
V: TRBV12-3/TRBV12-4
size: once

CDR3: CASSALWTANTGELFF
DNA: TGTGCCAGCAGCGCCCTATGGACAGCGAACACCGGGGAGCTGTTTTTT
J: TRBJ2-2
D: -
length: 16
V: TRBV9
size: -

CDR3: CASSPRGLSSYEQYF
DNA: TGTGCCAGCAGCCCCAGGGGTCTTAGCTCCTACGAGCAGTACTTC
J: TRBJ2-7
D: -
length: 15
V: TRBV7-9
size: -

CDR3: CASSYGQTSTDTQYF
DNA: TGTGCCAGCAGTTACGGGCAAACTAGCACAGATACGCAGTATTTT
J: TRBJ2-3
D: -
length: 15
V: TRBV6-5
size: -

CDR3: CASSGQYGTQYF
DNA: TGTGCCAGCAGCGGACAGTATGGAACGCAGTATTTT
J: TRBJ2-3
D: -
length: 12
V: TRBV5-6
size: -

CDR3: CASSQVPGWGYNEQFF
DNA: TGTGCCAGCAGCCAAGTTCCAGGGTGGGGCTACAATGAGCAGTTCTTC
J: TRBJ2-1
D: -
length: 16
V: TRBV14
size: once

CDR3: CASSLTLDEQYF
DNA: TGTGCCAGCAGCCTGACTTTGGACGAGCAGTACTTC
J: TRBJ2-7
D: -
length: 12
V: TRBV3-1/TRBV3-2
size: -

CDR3: CASSLRTSGTDTQYF
DNA: TGTGCCAGCAGCTTGCGGACTAGCGGCACAGATACGCAGTATTTT
J: TRBJ2-3
D: TRBD2
length: 15
V: TRBV7-3
size: -

CDR3: CASSPRTGRTEAFF
DNA: TGTGCCAGCAGCCCCCGGACAGGTCGGACTGAAGCTTTCTTT
J: TRBJ1-1
D: TRBD1
length: 14
V: TRBV9
size: -

CDR3: CASSVVPGNNEQFF
DNA: TGTGCCAGCAGCGTAGTTCCAGGGAACAATGAGCAGTTCTTC
J: TRBJ2-1
D: -
length: 14
V: TRBV9
size: -

CDR3: CASSENRLGEAFF
DNA: TGTGCCAGCAGTGAAAACAGGTTGGGTGAAGCTTTCTTT
J: TRBJ1-1
D: -
length: 13
V: TRBV2
size: once

CDR3: CASRRLAGNQETQYF
DNA: TGTGCCAGTAGAAGACTAGCGGGGAACCAAGAGACCCAGTACTTC
J: TRBJ2-5
D: TRBD2
length: 15
V: TRBV19
size: -

CDR3: CASSLAPSAGTEAFF
DNA: TGTGCCAGCAGCTTAGCGCCCTCGGCGGGCACTGAAGCTTTCTTT
J: TRBJ1-1
D: -
length: 15
V: TRBV7-2
size: -

CDR3: CASSYDPGMETQYF
DNA: TGTGCCAGCAGTTACGACCCAGGGATGGAGACCCAGTACTTC
J: TRBJ2-5
D: -
length: 14
V: TRBV6-5
size: -

CDR3: CAISESGLEHNEQFF
DNA: TGTGCCATCAGTGAGTCGGGGCTAGAACACAATGAGCAGTTCTTC
J: TRBJ2-1
D: -
length: 15
V: TRBV10-3
size: -

CDR3: CASSVEVSGSYNEQFF
DNA: TGTGCCAGCAGCGTAGAAGTTAGCGGGTCCTACAATGAGCAGTTCTTC
J: TRBJ2-1
D: TRBD2
length: 16
V: TRBV9
size: -

CDR3: CASSPNTDLYEQYF
DNA: TGTGCCAGCAGTCCTAATACTGACTTATACGAGCAGTACTTC
J: TRBJ2-7
D: -
length: 14
V: TRBV7-2
size: -

CDR3: CASRRGQGDSPLHF
DNA: TGTGCCAGCAGACGGGGACAGGGGGATTCACCCCTCCACTTT
J: TRBJ1-6
D: TRBD1
length: 14
V: TRBV6-6
size: -

CDR3: CASSFPRTSGSSGTGELFF
DNA: TGCGCCAGCAGCTTTCCCCGGACTAGCGGGTCCTCGGGCACCGGGGAGCTGTTTTTT
J: TRBJ2-2
D: TRBD2
length: 19
V: TRBV5-1
size: -

CDR3: CASSQGTSEETQYF
DNA: TGTGCCAGCAGCCAAGGGACATCGGAAGAGACCCAGTACTTC
J: TRBJ2-5
D: -
length: 14
V: TRBV3-1/TRBV3-2
size: -

CDR3: CASSSGTSTDTQYF
DNA: TGTGCCAGCAGCTCCGGGACTAGCACAGATACGCAGTATTTT
J: TRBJ2-3
D: -
length: 14
V: TRBV28
size: -

CDR3: CASNTGTGSRNEQYF
DNA: TGTGCCAGTAACACCGGGACAGGTAGTAGGAACGAGCAGTACTTC
J: TRBJ2-7
D: TRBD1
length: 15
V: TRBV19
size: -

CDR3: CASSNEWYVYSSAKNIQYF
DNA: TGTGCCAGCAGCAATGAGTGGTATGTATACAGCTCCGCCAAAAACATTCAGTACTTC
J: TRBJ2-4
D: -
length: 19
V: TRBV21-1
size: few

CDR3: CSAGEGTEAFF
DNA: TGCAGTGCCGGGGAGGGTACTGAAGCTTTCTTT
J: TRBJ1-1
D: -
length: 11
V: TRBV20-1
size: -

CDR3: CATSRDRYEQYF
DNA: TGTGCCACCAGCAGAGATCGCTACGAGCAGTACTTC
J: TRBJ2-7
D: -
length: 12
V: TRBV15
size: once

CDR3: CATSRERGTTSYEQYF
DNA: TGTGCCACCAGCAGAGAGAGAGGGACTACCTCCTACGAGCAGTACTTC
J: TRBJ2-7
D: TRBD2
length: 16
V: TRBV15
size: -

CDR3: CASSPRQGATTEAFF
DNA: TGTGCCAGCAGCCCTCGACAGGGGGCTACCACTGAAGCTTTCTTT
J: TRBJ1-1
D: TRBD1
length: 15
V: TRBV9
size: -

CDR3: CASSFGQGQGEQFF
DNA: TGTGCCAGCAGCTTTGGACAGGGGCAGGGTGAGCAGTTCTTC
J: TRBJ2-1
D: TRBD1
length: 14
V: TRBV5-4
size: -

CDR3: CASSTDKGSGDVTGELFF
DNA: TGTGCCAGCAGCACAGACAAAGGGTCGGGAGACGTCACCGGGGAGCTGTTTTTT
J: TRBJ2-2
D: -
length: 18
V: TRBV7-6
size: -

CDR3: CASSQDTAGGDFRGTQYF
DNA: TGTGCCAGCAGCCAAGATACAGCGGGAGGCGACTTCAGGGGGACGCAGTATTTT
J: TRBJ2-3
D: TRBD2
length: 18
V: TRBV3-1/TRBV3-2
size: -

CDR3: CASSLRGTGQPQHF
DNA: TGTGCCAGCAGCCTGCGTGGGACAGGGCAGCCCCAGCATTTT
J: TRBJ1-5
D: TRBD1
length: 14
V: TRBV6-2/TRBV6-3
size: -

CDR3: CAVGLARRDTQYF
DNA: TGTGCCGTGGGCTTGGCCCGTCGGGATACGCAGTATTTT
J: TRBJ2-3
D: -
length: 13
V: TRBV6-5
size: -

CDR3: CASSPRGTGLEKLFF
DNA: TGTGCCAGCAGTCCCCGTGGGACAGGGCTGGAAAAACTGTTTTTT
J: TRBJ1-4
D: TRBD1
length: 15
V: TRBV27
size: -

CDR3: CASSKSTSSSTGANVLTF
DNA: TGCGCCAGCAGCAAATCGACTAGCTCCTCGACCGGGGCCAACGTCCTGACTTTC
J: TRBJ2-6
D: TRBD2
length: 18
V: TRBV5-1
size: -

CDR3: CASSLELANTGELFF
DNA: TGTGCCAGCAGCTTAGAACTAGCGAACACCGGGGAGCTGTTTTTT
J: TRBJ2-2
D: -
length: 15
V: TRBV7-8
size: -

CDR3: CASSPDRSNYEQYF
DNA: TGCGCCAGCAGCCCCGACAGGAGCAACTACGAGCAGTACTTC
J: TRBJ2-7
D: -
length: 14
V: TRBV5-1
size: -

CDR3: CASSSPRQGPSNEQFF
DNA: TGTGCCAGCAGTTCTCCTAGACAGGGGCCCTCCAATGAGCAGTTCTTC
J: TRBJ2-1
D: TRBD1
length: 16
V: TRBV6-5
size: -

CDR3: CASSISGPPLYEQYF
DNA: TGTGCCAGCAGTATTAGCGGCCCACCTCTTTACGAGCAGTACTTC
J: TRBJ2-7
D: -
length: 15
V: TRBV6-5
size: -

CDR3: CASSQGLGGETQYF
DNA: TGCGCCAGCAGCCAAGGACTAGGAGGTGAGACCCAGTACTTC
J: TRBJ2-5
D: -
length: 14
V: TRBV4-1
size: -

CDR3: CASSIDGGRVVDEQFF
DNA: TGTGCCAGTAGTATAGATGGGGGCAGGGTCGTGGATGAGCAGTTCTTC
J: TRBJ2-1
D: -
length: 16
V: TRBV19
size: -

CDR3: CASDGQGHQPQHF
DNA: TGTGCCAGCGACGGACAGGGGCATCAGCCCCAGCATTTT
J: TRBJ1-5
D: TRBD1
length: 13
V: TRBV2
size: -